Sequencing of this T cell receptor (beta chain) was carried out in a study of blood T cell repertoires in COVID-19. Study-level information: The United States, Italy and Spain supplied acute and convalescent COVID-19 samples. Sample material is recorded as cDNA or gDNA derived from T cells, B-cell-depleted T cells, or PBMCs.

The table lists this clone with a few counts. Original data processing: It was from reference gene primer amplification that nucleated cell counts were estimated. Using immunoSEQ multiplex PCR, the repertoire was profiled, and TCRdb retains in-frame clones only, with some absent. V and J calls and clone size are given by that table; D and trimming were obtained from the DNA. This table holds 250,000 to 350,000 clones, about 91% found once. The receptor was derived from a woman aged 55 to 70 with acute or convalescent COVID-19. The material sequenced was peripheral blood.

CDR3 residues: CASSSNRGQGSPLHF. CDR3 bases: TGCGCCAGCAGCTCGAACAGGGGGCAGGGTTCACCCCTCCACTTT. The chain combines TRBV5-1 with TRBJ1-6, with 9 positions matching TRBD1. V gave up 3 bases and J gave up 9 bases; unmatched junction bases: 7. Germline CDR1 reads SGHRS; CDR2 reads YFSETQ. The CDR3 length is 15 residues.